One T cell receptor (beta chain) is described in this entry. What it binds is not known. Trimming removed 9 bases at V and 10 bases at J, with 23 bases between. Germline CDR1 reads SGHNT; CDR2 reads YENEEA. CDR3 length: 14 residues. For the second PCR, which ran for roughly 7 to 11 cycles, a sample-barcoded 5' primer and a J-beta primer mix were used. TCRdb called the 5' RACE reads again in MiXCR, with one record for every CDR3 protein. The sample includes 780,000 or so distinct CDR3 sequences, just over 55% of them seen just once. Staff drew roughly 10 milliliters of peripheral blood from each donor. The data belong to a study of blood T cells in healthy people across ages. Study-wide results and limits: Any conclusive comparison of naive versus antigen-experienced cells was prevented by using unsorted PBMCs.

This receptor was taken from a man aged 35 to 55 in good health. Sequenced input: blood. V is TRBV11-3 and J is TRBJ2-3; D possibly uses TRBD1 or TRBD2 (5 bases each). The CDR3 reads CARSRRDPEVAQYF. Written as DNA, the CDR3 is TGTGCCAGAAGCCGCCGGGACCCAGAGGTTGCGCAGTATTTT.